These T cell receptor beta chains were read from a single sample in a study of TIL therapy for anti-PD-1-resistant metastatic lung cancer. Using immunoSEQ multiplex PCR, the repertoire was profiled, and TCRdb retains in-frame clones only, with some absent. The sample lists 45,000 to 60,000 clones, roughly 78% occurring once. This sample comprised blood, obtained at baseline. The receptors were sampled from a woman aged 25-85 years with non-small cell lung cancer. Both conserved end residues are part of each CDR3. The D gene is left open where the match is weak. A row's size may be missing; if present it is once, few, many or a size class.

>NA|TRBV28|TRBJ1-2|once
TGTGCCAGCAGTCCAGATCGGTATGGCTACACCTTC
CASSPDRYGYTF
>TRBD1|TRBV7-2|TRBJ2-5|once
TGTGCCAGCAGCCTGACAGGGAAAGAGACCCAGTACTTC
CASSLTGKETQYF
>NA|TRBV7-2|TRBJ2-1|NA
TGTGCCAGCAGCTCAACAGGCGGCTACAATGAGCAGTTCTTC
CASSSTGGYNEQFF
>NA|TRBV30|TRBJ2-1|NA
TGTGCCTGGAATAGGGGGGGCCCTAATGAGCAGTTCTTC
CAWNRGGPNEQFF
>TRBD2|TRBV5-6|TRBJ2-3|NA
TGTGCCAGCAGTTTTAGCGGGGGGGCTTCAGATACGCAGTATTTT
CASSFSGGASDTQYF
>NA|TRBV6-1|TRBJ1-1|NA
TGTGCCAGCACTCACGGGAGAGCTTTCTTT
CASTHGRAFF
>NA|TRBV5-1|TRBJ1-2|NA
TGCGCCAGCAGCTTGTTCGAGGGGGGATATGGCTACACCTTC
CASSLFEGGYGYTF
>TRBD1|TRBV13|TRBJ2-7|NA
TGTGCCAGCAGCCCTGGACAGGTTTCCTACGAGCAGTACTTC
CASSPGQVSYEQYF
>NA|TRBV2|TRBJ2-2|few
TGTGCCAGCACGGACACGTTCCACGGGGAGCTGTTTTTT
CASTDTFHGELFF
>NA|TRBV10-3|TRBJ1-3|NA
TGTGCCATCAGTGAGTCGGGCGGACCCTTCTCTGGAAACACCATATATTTT
CAISESGGPFSGNTIYF